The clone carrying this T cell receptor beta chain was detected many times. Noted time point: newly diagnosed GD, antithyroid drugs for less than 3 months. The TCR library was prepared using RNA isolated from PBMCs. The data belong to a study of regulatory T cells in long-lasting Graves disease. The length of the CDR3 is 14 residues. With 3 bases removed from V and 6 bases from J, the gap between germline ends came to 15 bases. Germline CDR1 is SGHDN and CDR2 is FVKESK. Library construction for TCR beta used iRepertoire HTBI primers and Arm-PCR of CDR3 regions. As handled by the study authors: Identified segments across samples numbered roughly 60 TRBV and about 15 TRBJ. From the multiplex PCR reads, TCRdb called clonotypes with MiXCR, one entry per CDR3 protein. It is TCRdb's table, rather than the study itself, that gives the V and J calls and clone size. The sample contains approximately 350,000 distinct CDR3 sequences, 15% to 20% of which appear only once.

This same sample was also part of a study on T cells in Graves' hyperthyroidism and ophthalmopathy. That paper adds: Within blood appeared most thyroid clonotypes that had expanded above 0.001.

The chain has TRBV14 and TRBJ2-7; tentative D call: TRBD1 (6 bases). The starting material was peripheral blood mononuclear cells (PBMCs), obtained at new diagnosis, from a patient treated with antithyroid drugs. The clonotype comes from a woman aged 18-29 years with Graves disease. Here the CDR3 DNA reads TGTGCCAGCAGCCAGCCTACCAGGGGTGGCGAGCAGTACTTC. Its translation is CASSQPTRGGEQYF.